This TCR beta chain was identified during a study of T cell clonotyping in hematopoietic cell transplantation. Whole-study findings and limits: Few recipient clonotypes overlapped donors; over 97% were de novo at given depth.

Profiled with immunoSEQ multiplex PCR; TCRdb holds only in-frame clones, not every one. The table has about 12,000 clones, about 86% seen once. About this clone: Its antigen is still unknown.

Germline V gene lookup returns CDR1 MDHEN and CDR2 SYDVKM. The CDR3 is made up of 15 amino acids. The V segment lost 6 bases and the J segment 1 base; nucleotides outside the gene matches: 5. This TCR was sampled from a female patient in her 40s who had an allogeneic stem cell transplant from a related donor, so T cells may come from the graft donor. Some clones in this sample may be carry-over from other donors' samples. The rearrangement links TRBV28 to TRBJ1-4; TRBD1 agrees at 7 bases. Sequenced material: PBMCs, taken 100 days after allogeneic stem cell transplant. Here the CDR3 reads CASRNDRETNEKLFF. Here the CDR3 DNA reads TGTGCCAGCAGAAATGACAGGGAAACTAATGAAAAACTGTTTTTT.